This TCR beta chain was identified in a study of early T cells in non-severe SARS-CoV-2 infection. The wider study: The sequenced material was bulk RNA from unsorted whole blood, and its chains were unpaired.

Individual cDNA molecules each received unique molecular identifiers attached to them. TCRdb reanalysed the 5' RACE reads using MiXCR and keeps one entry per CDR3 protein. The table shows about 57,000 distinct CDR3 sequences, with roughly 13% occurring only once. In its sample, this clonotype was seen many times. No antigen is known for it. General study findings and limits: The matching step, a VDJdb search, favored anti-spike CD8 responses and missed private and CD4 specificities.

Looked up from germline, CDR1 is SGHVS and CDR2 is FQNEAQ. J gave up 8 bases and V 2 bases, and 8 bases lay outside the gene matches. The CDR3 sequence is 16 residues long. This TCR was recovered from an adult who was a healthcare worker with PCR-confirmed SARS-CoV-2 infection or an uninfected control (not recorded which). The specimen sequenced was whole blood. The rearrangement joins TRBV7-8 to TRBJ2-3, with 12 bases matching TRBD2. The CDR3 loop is CASSLYRLAGGFTQYF. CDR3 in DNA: TGTGCCAGCAGCTTATATAGGCTAGCGGGGGGGTTTACGCAGTATTTT.